The rows below give T cell receptor beta chains drawn from one sample of a study of CD8 T cells in ankylosing spondylitis. TCRdb redid the calling of the 5' RACE reads with MiXCR, one entry per CDR3 protein. The sample has about 220,000 distinct CDR3 sequences, approximately 7.3% seen once. Sequences were obtained from blood, either unsorted or a sorted T cell fraction (not recorded which). Source of these receptors: a male donor with ankylosing spondylitis. CDR3s include the opening cysteine and the closing phenylalanine or tryptophan.

J	V	CDR3
TRBJ2-7	TRBV5-1	CASSSTGFHEQYF
TRBJ2-5	TRBV7-6	CASSLGLAGGRETQYF
TRBJ1-2	TRBV6-5	CASSYSPAWDRSDYGYTF
TRBJ2-5	TRBV7-6	CASSHRGRRETQYF
TRBJ2-1	TRBV6-4	CASSASPGDLLDNEQFF
TRBJ1-1	TRBV11-2	CASSLDGAGLNTEAFF
TRBJ2-2	TRBV4-3	CASSQDPNTGELFF
TRBJ2-7	TRBV10-3	CAISESTAYYEQYF
TRBJ2-1	TRBV5-6	CASSTTLGRLFF
TRBJ2-6	TRBV6-5	CASSGANVLTF
TRBJ1-6	TRBV27	CASSSGTGYSPLHF
TRBJ1-1	TRBV27	CAKAPGTEAFF
TRBJ2-5	TRBV30	CAWSGIRETQYF
TRBJ1-4	TRBV21-1	CASSKPGANEKLFF
TRBJ2-1	TRBV4-3	CASSQGAGIEQFF
TRBJ2-5	TRBV20-1	CSARDLAALGRAAGDETQYF
TRBJ1-5	TRBV16	CASSRYRSGGQPQHF
TRBJ2-2	TRBV12-3/TRBV12-4	CASSPLPGGRTGELFF
TRBJ1-2	TRBV12-5	CASGLDRADDYGYTF
TRBJ2-5	TRBV6-2/TRBV6-3	CASRDPTEQETQYF
TRBJ2-4	TRBV27	CASRTRTGRNIQYF
TRBJ2-7	TRBV5-1	CASSLDVRSYEQYF
TRBJ2-1	TRBV29-1	CSVVVRERLAEQFF
TRBJ2-2	TRBV4-1	CASSHYLGLAGEGITNTGELFF
TRBJ2-5	TRBV9	CASRPSGGPETQYF
TRBJ1-1	TRBV3-1	CASSHRDRRFGTEAFF
TRBJ2-1	TRBV7-8	CASSKHPGQGDNEQFF
TRBJ2-5	TRBV4-3	CASSRLGPDTQETQYF
TRBJ2-3	TRBV3-1	CASSQVTLVDTQYF
TRBJ2-7	TRBV28	CASSFGPSQHYEQYF
TRBJ1-2	TRBV4-3	CASSTRAGYGYTF
TRBJ2-1	TRBV15	CATSGPGLAGGPERYNEQFF
TRBJ2-5	TRBV12-3/TRBV12-4	CASSLWTSTETQYF
TRBJ2-7	TRBV13	CASESGTSTKEQYF
TRBJ1-1	TRBV7-8	CASSSRARERTEAFF
TRBJ1-1	TRBV27	CASSPGRVTEAFF
TRBJ2-7	TRBV6-2/TRBV6-3	CASRDNYEQYF
TRBJ2-5	TRBV7-6	CASSVIQGAMETQYF
TRBJ2-7	TRBV20-1	CSARSIGALLDEQYF
TRBJ2-3	TRBV4-2	CASSPAMSDTQYF
TRBJ1-1	TRBV6-5	CASSYGRASTEAFF
TRBJ2-3	TRBV20-1	CSARNRRRGGDTQYF
TRBJ2-1	TRBV6-1	CARSHPQGWTDNEQFF
TRBJ2-2	TRBV6-6	CASWARELFF
TRBJ2-4	TRBV9	CASSTRGSGNIQYF
TRBJ1-1	TRBV7-2	CASSLLRQGASEAFF
TRBJ2-1	TRBV10-3	CATQGLGINEQFF
TRBJ1-5	TRBV27	CASWLNQPQHF
TRBJ2-3	TRBV12-3/TRBV12-4	CASSFPRREGDTQYF
TRBJ1-1	TRBV4-3	CASSQEFVGWTEAFF